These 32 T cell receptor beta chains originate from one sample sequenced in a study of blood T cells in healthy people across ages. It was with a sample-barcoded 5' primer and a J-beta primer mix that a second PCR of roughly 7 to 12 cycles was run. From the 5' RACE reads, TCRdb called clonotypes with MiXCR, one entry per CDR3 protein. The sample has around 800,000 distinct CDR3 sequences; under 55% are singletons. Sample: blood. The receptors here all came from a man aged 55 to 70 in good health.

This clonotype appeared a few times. The CDR3 nucleotides read TGTGCCAGCTGGACAGGAGGCGAGACCCAGTACTTC. It yields the protein CASWTGGETQYF. The chain is built from TRBV6-2 or TRBV6-3 and TRBJ2-5; 7 bases agree with TRBD1. The CDR3 is 12 residues long. The junction had 5 bases not matched to a gene; V was cut back by 8 bases and J by 5 bases. The germline V gene has CDR1 MNHEY and CDR2 SVGEGT.

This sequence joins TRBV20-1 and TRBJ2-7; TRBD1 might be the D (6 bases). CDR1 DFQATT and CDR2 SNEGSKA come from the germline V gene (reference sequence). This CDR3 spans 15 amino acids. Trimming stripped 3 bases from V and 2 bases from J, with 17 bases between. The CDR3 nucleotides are TGCAGTGCTAGTGCTTGGGGCAGGGGACCCTACGAGCAGTACTTC. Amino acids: CSASAWGRGPYEQYF.

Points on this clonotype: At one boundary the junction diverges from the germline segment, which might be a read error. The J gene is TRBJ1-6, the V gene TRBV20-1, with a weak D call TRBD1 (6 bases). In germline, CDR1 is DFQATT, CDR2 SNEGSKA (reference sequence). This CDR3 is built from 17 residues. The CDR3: CSARTSLQLRGQSLLHF. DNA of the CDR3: TGCAGTGCTAGAACATCCCTCCAATTACGGGGGCAGTCACTCCTCCACTTT.

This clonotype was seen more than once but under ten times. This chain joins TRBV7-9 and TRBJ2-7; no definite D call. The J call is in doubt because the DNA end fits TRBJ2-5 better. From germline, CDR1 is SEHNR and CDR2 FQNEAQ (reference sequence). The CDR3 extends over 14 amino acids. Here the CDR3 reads CASSLASSLETQYF. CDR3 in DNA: TGTGCCAGCAGCTTAGCGTCGAGCTTGGAGACCCAGTACTTC.

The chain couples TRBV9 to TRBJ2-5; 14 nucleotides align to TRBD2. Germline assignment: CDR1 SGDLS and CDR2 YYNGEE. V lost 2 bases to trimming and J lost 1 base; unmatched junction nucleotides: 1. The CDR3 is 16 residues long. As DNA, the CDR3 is TGTGCCAGCAGCGTGACTAGCGGGGGGGCCCAAGAGACCCAGTACTTC. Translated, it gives CASSVTSGGAQETQYF. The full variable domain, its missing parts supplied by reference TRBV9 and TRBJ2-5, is DSGVTQTPKHLITATGQRVTLRCSPRSGDLSVYWYQQSLDQGLQFLIQYYNGEERAKGNILERFSAQQFPDLHSELNLSSLELGDSALYFCASSVTSGGAQETQYFGPGTRLLVL.

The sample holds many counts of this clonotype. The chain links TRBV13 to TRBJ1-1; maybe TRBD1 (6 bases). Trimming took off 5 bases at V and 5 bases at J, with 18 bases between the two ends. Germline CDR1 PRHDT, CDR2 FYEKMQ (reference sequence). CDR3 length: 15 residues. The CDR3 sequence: CASSTEFRGRTEAFF. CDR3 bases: TGTGCCAGCAGCACAGAGTTCAGGGGAAGGACTGAAGCTTTCTTT.

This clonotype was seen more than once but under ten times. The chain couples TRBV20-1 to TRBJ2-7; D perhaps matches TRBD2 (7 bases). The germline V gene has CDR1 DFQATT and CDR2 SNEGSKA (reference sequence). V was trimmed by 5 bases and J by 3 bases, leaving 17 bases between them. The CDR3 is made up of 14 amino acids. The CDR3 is CSASRGAEVYEQYF. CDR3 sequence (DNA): TGCAGTGCTTCCCGGGGGGCGGAGGTCTACGAGCAGTACTTC.

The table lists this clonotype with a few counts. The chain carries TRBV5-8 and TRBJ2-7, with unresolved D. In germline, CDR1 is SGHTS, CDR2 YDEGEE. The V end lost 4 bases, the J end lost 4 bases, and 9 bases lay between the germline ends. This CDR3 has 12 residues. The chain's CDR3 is CASSPAYYEQYF. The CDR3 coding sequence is TGTGCCAGCAGCCCGGCGTATTACGAGCAGTACTTC.

In DNA form, the CDR3 reads TGTGCCTGGAGTGTGGGTCTCTATGGCTACACCTTC. Its protein is CAWSVGLYGYTF. The V call is TRBV30, the J call TRBJ1-2; D unclear. Germline values: CDR1 GTSNPN, CDR2 SVGIG (reference sequence). Trimming removed 0 bases from V and 4 bases from J, with 6 bases in between. CDR3 size: 12 residues.

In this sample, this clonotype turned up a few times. CDR3 sequence: CASSPSSSSGANVLTF. In DNA form, the CDR3 reads TGTGCCAGCAGCCCAAGCTCCAGCTCTGGGGCCAACGTCCTGACTTTC. The chain carries TRBV25-1 and TRBJ2-6; D ambiguous. Germline V gene data show CDR1 as MGHDK and CDR2 as SYGVNS. CDR3 size: 16 residues. Trimming left V 6 bases short and J 0 bases short, with 12 bases between.

The CDR3 nucleotides read TGTGCCTGGAAGGGGACAGGGAAATCCATTCAGTACTTC. Residues: CAWKGTGKSIQYF. V gene TRBV30 combines with J gene TRBJ2-4, with 9 bases fitting TRBD1. Germline CDR1 GTSNPN, CDR2 SVGIG (reference sequence). V gave up 4 bases and J gave up 9 bases; unmatched junction bases: 7. The CDR3 extends over 13 amino acids.

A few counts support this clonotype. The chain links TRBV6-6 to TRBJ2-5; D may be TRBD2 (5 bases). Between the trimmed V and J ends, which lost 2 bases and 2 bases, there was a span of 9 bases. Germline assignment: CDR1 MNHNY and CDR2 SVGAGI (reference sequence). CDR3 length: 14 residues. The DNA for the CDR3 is TGTGCCAGCAGTTACCGGGAATTGCAAGAGACCCAGTACTTC. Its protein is CASSYRELQETQYF.

This chain's CDR3 is CASRRGGTETQYF. As DNA, the CDR3 is TGTGCCAGCAGGCGCGGGGGGACGGAGACCCAGTACTTC. The chain couples TRBV27 to TRBJ2-5; 8 bases fit TRBD2. Per the germline V gene, CDR1 is MNHEY and CDR2 is SMNVEV (reference sequence). The CDR3 loop spans 13 amino acids. V shed 6 bases, J shed 5 bases, and the junction held 5 bases outside the gene matches.

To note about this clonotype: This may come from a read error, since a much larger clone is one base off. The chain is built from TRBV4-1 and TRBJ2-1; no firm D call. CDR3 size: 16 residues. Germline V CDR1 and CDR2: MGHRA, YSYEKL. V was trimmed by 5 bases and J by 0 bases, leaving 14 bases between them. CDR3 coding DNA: TGCGCCAGCAGCGAGCTTGGCCTACGCTCCTACAATGAGCAGTTCTTC. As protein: CASSELGLRSYNEQFF.

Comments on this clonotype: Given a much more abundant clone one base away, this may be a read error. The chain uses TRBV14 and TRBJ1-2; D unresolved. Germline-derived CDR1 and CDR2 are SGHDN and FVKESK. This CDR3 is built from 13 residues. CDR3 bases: TGTGTCAGCAGCCTGAACATGGACTATGGCTACACCTTC. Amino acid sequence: CVSSLNMDYGYTF.

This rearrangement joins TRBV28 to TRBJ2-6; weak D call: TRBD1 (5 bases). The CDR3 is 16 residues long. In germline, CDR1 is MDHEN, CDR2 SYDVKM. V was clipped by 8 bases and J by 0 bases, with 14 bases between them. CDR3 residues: CASARQQSSGANVLTF. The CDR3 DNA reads TGTGCCAGCGCTCGACAGCAGAGCTCTGGGGCCAACGTCCTGACTTTC.

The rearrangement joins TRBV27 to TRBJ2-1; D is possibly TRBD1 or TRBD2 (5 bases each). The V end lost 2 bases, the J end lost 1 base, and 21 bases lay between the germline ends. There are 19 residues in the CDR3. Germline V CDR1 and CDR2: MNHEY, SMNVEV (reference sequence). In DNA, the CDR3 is TGTGCCAGCAGTTTAAGGGTCACTGGGACCGCTCTATCCTACAATGAGCAGTTCTTC. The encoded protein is CASSLRVTGTALSYNEQFF.

The CDR3 loop is CASSWPVGTGPRGWPYEQYF. The CDR3 bases are TGCGCCAGCAGCTGGCCAGTCGGGACAGGGCCCCGAGGTTGGCCCTACGAGCAGTACTTC. This chain links TRBV5-1 with TRBJ2-7; 9 bases are shared with TRBD1. Germline V lookup: CDR1 SGHRS, CDR2 YFSETQ. The CDR3 is 20 residues long. The trim removed 3 bases at V and 2 bases at J, leaving 21 bases unmatched.

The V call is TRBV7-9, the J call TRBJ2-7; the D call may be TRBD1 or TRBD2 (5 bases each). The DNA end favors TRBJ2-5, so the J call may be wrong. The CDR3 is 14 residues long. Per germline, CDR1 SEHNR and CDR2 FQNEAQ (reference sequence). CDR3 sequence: CASRGTYSGETQYF. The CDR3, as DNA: TGTGCCAGCAGGGGGACCTACAGTGGTGAGACCCAGTACTTC.

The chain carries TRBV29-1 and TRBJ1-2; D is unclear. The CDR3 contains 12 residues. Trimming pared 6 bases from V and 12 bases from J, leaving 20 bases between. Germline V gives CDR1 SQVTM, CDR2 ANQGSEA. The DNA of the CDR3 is TGCAGCGTAGGGCAGAGGCAGACCCGGCACACCTTC. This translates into CSVGQRQTRHTF.

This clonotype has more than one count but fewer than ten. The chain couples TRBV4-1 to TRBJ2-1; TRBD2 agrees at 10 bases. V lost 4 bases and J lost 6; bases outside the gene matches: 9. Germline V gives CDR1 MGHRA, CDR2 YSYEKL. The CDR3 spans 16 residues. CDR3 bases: TGCGCCAGCAGCCCAACCTCTAGCGGGGGAGTCAATGAGCAGTTCTTC. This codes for CASSPTSSGGVNEQFF.

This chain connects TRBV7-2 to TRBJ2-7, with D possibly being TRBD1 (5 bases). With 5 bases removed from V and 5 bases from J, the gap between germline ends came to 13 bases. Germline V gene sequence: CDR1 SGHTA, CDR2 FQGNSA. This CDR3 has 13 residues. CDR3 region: CASSPQGLHEQYF. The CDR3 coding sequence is TGTGCCAGCAGCCCTCAGGGTCTCCACGAGCAGTACTTC.

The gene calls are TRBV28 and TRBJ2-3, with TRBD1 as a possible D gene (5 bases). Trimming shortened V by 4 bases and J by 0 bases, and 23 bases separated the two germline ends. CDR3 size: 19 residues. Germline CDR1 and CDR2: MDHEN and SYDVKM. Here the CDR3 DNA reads TGTGCCAGCAGTTCACCTCCATTACAGGACATAAGGAGCACAGATACGCAGTATTTT. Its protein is CASSSPPLQDIRSTDTQYF.

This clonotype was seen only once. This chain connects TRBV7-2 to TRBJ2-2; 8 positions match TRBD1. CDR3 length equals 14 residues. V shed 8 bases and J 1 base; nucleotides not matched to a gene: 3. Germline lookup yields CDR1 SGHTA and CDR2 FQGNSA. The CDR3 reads CASGQGENTGELFF. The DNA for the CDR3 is TGTGCCAGCGGACAGGGAGAGAACACCGGGGAGCTGTTTTTT.

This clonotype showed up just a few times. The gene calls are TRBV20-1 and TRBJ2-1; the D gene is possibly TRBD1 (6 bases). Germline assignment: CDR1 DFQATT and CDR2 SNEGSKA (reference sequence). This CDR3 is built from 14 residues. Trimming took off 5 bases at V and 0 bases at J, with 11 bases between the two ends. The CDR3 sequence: CSAFRDTSYNEQFF. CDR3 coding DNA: TGCAGTGCTTTCCGGGACACCTCCTACAATGAGCAGTTCTTC.

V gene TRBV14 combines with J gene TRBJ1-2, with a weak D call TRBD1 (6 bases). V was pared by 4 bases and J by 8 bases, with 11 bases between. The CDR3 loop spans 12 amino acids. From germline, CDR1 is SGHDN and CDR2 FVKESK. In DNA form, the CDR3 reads TGTGCCAGCAGCCCGACAGGTCGCGGCTACACCTTC. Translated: CASSPTGRGYTF.

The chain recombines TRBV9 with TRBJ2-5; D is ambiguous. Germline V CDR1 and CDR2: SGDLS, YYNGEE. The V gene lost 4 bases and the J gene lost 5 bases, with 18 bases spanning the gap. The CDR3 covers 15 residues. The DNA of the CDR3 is TGTGCCAGCAGCCCGCGAATGCAAACAAGTGAGACCCAGTACTTC. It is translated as CASSPRMQTSETQYF.

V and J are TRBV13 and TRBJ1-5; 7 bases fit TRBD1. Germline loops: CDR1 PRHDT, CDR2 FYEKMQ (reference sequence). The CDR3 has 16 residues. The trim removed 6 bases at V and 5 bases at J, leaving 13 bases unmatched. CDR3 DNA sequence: TGTGCCAGCAGTCAAACAGGGGCCCTGGGGGATCAGCCCCAGCATTTT. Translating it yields CASSQTGALGDQPQHF.

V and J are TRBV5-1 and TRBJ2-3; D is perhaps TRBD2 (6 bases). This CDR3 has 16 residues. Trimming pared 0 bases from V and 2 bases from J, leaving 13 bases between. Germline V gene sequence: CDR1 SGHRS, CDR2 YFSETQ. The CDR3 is CASSLVAGGDTDTQYF. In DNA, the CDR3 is TGCGCCAGCAGCTTGGTGGCAGGAGGGGACACAGATACGCAGTATTTT.

For the CDR3, the DNA is TGTGCCAGCAGAGGCCCGGGACAGGTCACAGATACGCAGTATTTT. Translation: CASRGPGQVTDTQYF. V gene TRBV6-1 combines with J gene TRBJ2-3; 8 nucleotides align to TRBD1. The germline V gene encodes CDR1 MNHNS and CDR2 SASEGT. The CDR3 sequence is 15 residues long. With 6 bases clipped from V and 2 bases from J, the junction kept 7 bases outside the gene matches.

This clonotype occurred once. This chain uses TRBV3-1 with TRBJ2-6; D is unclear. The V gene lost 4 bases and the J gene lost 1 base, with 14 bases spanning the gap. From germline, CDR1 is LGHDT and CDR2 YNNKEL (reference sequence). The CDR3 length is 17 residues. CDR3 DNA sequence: TGTGCCAGCAGCCCTTACAGAGTAAGGTCTGGGGCCAACGTCCTGACTTTC. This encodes CASSPYRVRSGANVLTF.

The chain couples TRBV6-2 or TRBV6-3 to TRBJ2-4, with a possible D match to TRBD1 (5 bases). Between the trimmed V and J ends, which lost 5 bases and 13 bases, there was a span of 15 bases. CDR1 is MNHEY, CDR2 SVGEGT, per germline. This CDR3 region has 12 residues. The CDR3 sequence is CASSHQGNEQYF. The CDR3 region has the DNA TGTGCCAGCAGTCACCAGGGAAATGAGCAGTACTTC.